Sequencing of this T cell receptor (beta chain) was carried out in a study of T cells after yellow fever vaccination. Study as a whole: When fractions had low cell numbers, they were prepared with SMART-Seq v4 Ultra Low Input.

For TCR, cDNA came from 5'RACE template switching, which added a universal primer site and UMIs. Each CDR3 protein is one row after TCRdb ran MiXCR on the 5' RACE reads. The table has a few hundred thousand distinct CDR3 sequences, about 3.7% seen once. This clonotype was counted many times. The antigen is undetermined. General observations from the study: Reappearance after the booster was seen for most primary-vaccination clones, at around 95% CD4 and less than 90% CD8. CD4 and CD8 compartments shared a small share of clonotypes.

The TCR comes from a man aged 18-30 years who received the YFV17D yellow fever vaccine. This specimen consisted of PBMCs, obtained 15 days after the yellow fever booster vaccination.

The CDR3 sequence: CASSQGLDLSIQYF. CDR3 sequence (DNA): TGCGCCAGCAGCCAGGGCTTGGATTTGAGCATTCAGTACTTC. The chain recombines TRBV4-3 with TRBJ2-4, with unresolved D. The germline V gene has CDR1 LGHNA and CDR2 YSLEER. The CDR3 length is 14 residues. Trimming left V 3 bases short and J 9 bases short, with 15 bases between.